This TCR beta chain was sequenced in a study of T cells in Graves' hyperthyroidism and ophthalmopathy. Study-level information: At the time of initial diagnosis and before any treatment, peripheral blood was collected.

Germline V CDR1 and CDR2: DFQATT, SNEGSKA (reference sequence). The CDR3 is made up of 15 amino acids. J gave up 2 bases and V 4 bases, and 11 bases lay outside the gene matches. TCR beta CDR3 regions were amplified from RNA transcripts. The TCR CDR3 was amplified in a first-round RT-PCR using the HTBI primer set. One entry per CDR3 protein, called by TCRdb with MiXCR from the multiplex PCR reads. The data contain hundreds of thousands of distinct CDR3 sequences, 14% to 15% of them singletons. This clonotype occurred many times. The TCR was taken from a woman aged 40 to 50 with Graves' ophthalmopathy. V gene TRBV20-1 combines with J gene TRBJ2-7; 7 bases are shared with TRBD2. The sample consisted of blood. CDR3 bases: TGCAGTGCTATAAGCCTAGCGGATCCTCCCTACGAGCAGTACTTC. It encodes CSAISLADPPYEQYF.